This T cell receptor beta chain was profiled in a study of blood T cell repertoires in COVID-19. Background on the study: Collection of acute and convalescent COVID-19 samples took place in the United States, Italy and Spain. The cDNA or gDNA used as material had been derived from T cells, B-cell-depleted T cells, or PBMCs.

How the authors handled the data: Using reference gene primer amplification, nucleated cell counts were estimated. Some clones are missing from TCRdb's copy, which holds only in-frame ones; the method was immunoSEQ multiplex PCR. That table is the source of V, J and clone size, and D and trimming were worked out from the DNA. The profile covers more than 75,000 clones, with 84% appearing a single time and roughly 14% taken by the ten largest. This TCR was recovered from a human donor in a cohort sampled during active COVID-19. The sample consisted of peripheral blood.

CDR3 protein: CASIAGGGQPQHF. The CDR3 nucleotides are TGTGCCAGCATAGCAGGGGGCGGCCAGCCCCAGCATTTT. The chain joins TRBV12-3 or TRBV12-4 to TRBJ1-5; 8 nucleotides align to TRBD1. The V gene end was trimmed by 7 bases and the J gene end by 7 bases; junction bases not matched to a gene: 6. This CDR3 comprises 13 residues.